The TCR beta chain described here comes from a study of blood T cell repertoires in COVID-19. Across the whole study: The origin of the acute and convalescent COVID-19 samples was the United States, Italy and Spain. PBMCs, B-cell-depleted T cells, or T cells provided the cDNA or gDNA that made up the material.

The CDR3 sequence is 15 residues long. V shed 4 bases, J shed 7 bases, and the junction held 7 bases outside the gene matches. Germline lookup yields CDR1 SGHNT and CDR2 YENEEA. TCRdb's table, derived via immunoSEQ multiplex PCR, lists solely in-frame clones and lacks some. Of more than 100,000 clones listed, roughly 79% are singletons. The receptor was derived from a woman aged 60 to 75 with active or convalescent COVID-19. The material sequenced was peripheral blood. The rearrangement links TRBV11-3 to TRBJ1-5, with 10 bases lining up with TRBD1. CDR3 in DNA: TGTGCCAGCAGCTCAAGACAGGGGGCAGAGCAGCCCCAGCATTTT. Translation gives CASSSRQGAEQPQHF. Full variable domain (remainder filled in from reference TRBV11-3 and TRBJ1-5): EAGVVQSPRYKIIEKKQPVAFWCNPISGHNTLYWYLQNLGQGPELLIRYENEEAVDDSQLPKDRFSAERLKGVDSTLKIQPAELGDSAVYLCASSSRQGAEQPQHFGDGTRLSIL.